This T cell receptor beta chain was recovered during a study of graft-versus-host responses after intestinal transplantation. The study, taken as a whole, reports: Some GvH clones were seen earlier in gut or blood, suggesting intestinal origin.

V shed 5 bases and J shed 2 bases, with 14 bases lying between them. In germline, CDR1 is LNHDA, CDR2 SQIVND (reference sequence). The CDR3 contains 15 residues. Produced via immunoSEQ multiplex PCR; TCRdb's table is partial and in-frame only. Of roughly 100,000 clones in the sample, 91% were seen once. Concerning this clone itself: What it binds is not known.

The sequenced sample was unstimulated CD4+ T cells sorted from spleen or lymph node cells, obtained before transplant. This clonotype originated in a human donor who was the organ donor for an intestinal transplant. V and J are TRBV19 and TRBJ2-3, with TRBD1 as a possible D gene (5 bases). DNA for the CDR3: TGTGCCAGTAGTCCATGGGGCCAGATCACAGATACGCAGTATTTT. Its translation is CASSPWGQITDTQYF.